These T cell receptor beta chains were read from a single sample in a study of tumor-infiltrating lymphocytes in primary liver carcinoma. TCRdb re-called the multiplex PCR reads with MiXCR, one entry per CDR3 protein. The sample holds about 320,000 distinct CDR3 sequences; 55% to 65% are singletons and the top ten take roughly 9%. The sequencing sample was made of peripheral blood. The receptors here all came from a man between 35 and 55 years old with primary liver carcinoma and hepatitis B virus infection. Both conserved end residues are part of each CDR3. A D gene is named only where the DNA matches it firmly. Size is omitted from some rows. Given values are once, few, many or a class for expanded clones.

d_call: TRBD2; clone_size: many; v_call: TRBV6-6; j_call: TRBJ2-5; cdr3_aa: CASSKNRGLAEETQYF; cdr3_nt: TGTGCCAGCAGTAAAAACAGGGGACTAGCGGAAGAGACCCAGTACTTC
d_call: NA; clone_size: many; v_call: TRBV6-6; j_call: TRBJ1-2; cdr3_aa: CASSYSGADGYTF; cdr3_nt: TGTGCCAGCAGTTACTCGGGGGCAGATGGCTACACCTTC
d_call: NA; clone_size: NA; v_call: TRBV5-5; j_call: TRBJ2-3; cdr3_aa: CAGSLVGGHSTDTQYF; cdr3_nt: TGTGCCGGCAGCCTGGTCGGGGGGCATTCCACAGATACGCAGTATTTT
d_call: NA; clone_size: many; v_call: TRBV29-1; j_call: TRBJ2-5; cdr3_aa: CSVFQYQETQYF; cdr3_nt: TGCAGCGTTTTCCAGTACCAAGAGACCCAGTACTTC
d_call: TRBD1; clone_size: few; v_call: TRBV2; j_call: TRBJ1-6; cdr3_aa: CASSEYRQGDSPLHF; cdr3_nt: TGTGCCAGCAGTGAATATAGGCAGGGGGATTCACCCCTCCACTTT
d_call: TRBD1; clone_size: NA; v_call: TRBV11-2; j_call: TRBJ2-5; cdr3_aa: CASSSGQGQETQHF; cdr3_nt: TGTGCCAGCAGCTCGGGACAGGGCCAAGAGACCCAGCACTTC
d_call: NA; clone_size: many; v_call: TRBV6-6; j_call: TRBJ2-6; cdr3_aa: CASSYSSSGANVLTF; cdr3_nt: TGTGCCAGCAGTTACTCGAGCTCTGGGGCCAACGTCCTGACTTTC
d_call: TRBD2; clone_size: NA; v_call: TRBV11-1; j_call: TRBJ2-1; cdr3_aa: CAGSLGALAGAYNEQFF; cdr3_nt: TGTGCCGGCAGCTTAGGCGCGCTAGCGGGAGCATACAATGAGCAGTTCTTC
d_call: NA; clone_size: NA; v_call: TRBV12-3/TRBV12-4; j_call: TRBJ2-7; cdr3_aa: CASSPKGVPPGGGAAYEQYF; cdr3_nt: TGTGCCAGCAGTCCTAAGGGGGTACCACCAGGTGGGGGCGCGGCCTACGAGCAGTACTTC
d_call: NA; clone_size: few; v_call: TRBV14; j_call: TRBJ2-7; cdr3_aa: CASSQDLGGTYEQYF; cdr3_nt: TGTGCCAGCAGCCAAGATCTTGGCGGGACCTACGAGCAGTACTTC
d_call: NA; clone_size: NA; v_call: TRBV5-5; j_call: TRBJ2-1; cdr3_aa: CASSDLAGGGNEQFF; cdr3_nt: TGCGCCAGCAGCGATCTGGCAGGGGGAGGGAATGAGCAGTTCTTC
d_call: NA; clone_size: NA; v_call: TRBV7-8; j_call: TRBJ2-5; cdr3_aa: CASSPGQQGGTQYF; cdr3_nt: TGTGCCAGCAGTCCGGGACAGCAGGGGGGGACCCAGTACTTC
d_call: TRBD1; clone_size: many; v_call: TRBV28; j_call: TRBJ1-3; cdr3_aa: CASRNRGRLSGNTIYF; cdr3_nt: TGTGCCAGCAGAAACAGGGGACGGCTCTCTGGAAACACCATATATTTT
d_call: NA; clone_size: NA; v_call: TRBV11-2; j_call: TRBJ2-5; cdr3_aa: CAISLEIQGWGTQYF; cdr3_nt: TGTGCCATCAGCTTAGAAATACAGGGATGGGGGACCCAGTACTTC
d_call: NA; clone_size: NA; v_call: TRBV10-2; j_call: TRBJ2-7; cdr3_aa: CASSATYEQYF; cdr3_nt: TGCGCCAGCAGTGCCACCTACGAGCAGTACTTC
d_call: TRBD2; clone_size: NA; v_call: TRBV4-3; j_call: TRBJ2-2; cdr3_aa: CASSQDRAGLTGTWGLFF; cdr3_nt: TGCGCCAGCAGCCAAGATCGAGCGGGACTAACGGGAACATGGGGGCTGTTTTTT
d_call: NA; clone_size: NA; v_call: TRBV2; j_call: TRBJ2-2; cdr3_aa: CASRYTGELFF; cdr3_nt: TGTGCCAGCAGGTACACCGGGGAGCTGTTTTTT
d_call: TRBD2; clone_size: NA; v_call: TRBV29-1; j_call: TRBJ2-2; cdr3_aa: CSVEDWTSGSHPGHTGELFF; cdr3_nt: TGCAGCGTTGAAGATTGGACTAGCGGGAGCCACCCCGGGCACACCGGGGAGCTGTTTTTT
d_call: TRBD2; clone_size: many; v_call: TRBV29-1; j_call: TRBJ2-5; cdr3_aa: CSVQPSGETQYF; cdr3_nt: TGCAGCGTTCAACCTAGCGGAGAGACCCAGTACTTC
d_call: TRBD1; clone_size: NA; v_call: TRBV25-1; j_call: TRBJ1-5; cdr3_aa: CAREGQLNSNQPQHF; cdr3_nt: TGTGCCAGGGAGGGACAGTTGAATAGCAATCAGCCCCAGCATTTT
d_call: TRBD1; clone_size: once; v_call: TRBV12-3/TRBV12-4; j_call: TRBJ2-5; cdr3_aa: CVSSSWDRETQHF; cdr3_nt: TGTGTCAGCAGTTCCTGGGACAGGGAGACCCAGCACTTC
d_call: NA; clone_size: NA; v_call: TRBV5-1; j_call: TRBJ2-6; cdr3_aa: CASSLLWTPETYSGANVLTF; cdr3_nt: TGCGCCAGCAGCTTACTCTGGACTCCCGAAACATACTCTGGGGCCAACGTCCTGACTTTC
d_call: NA; clone_size: few; v_call: TRBV28; j_call: TRBJ1-2; cdr3_aa: CASSFSVFRDYGYTF; cdr3_nt: TGTGCCAGCAGTTTCTCGGTCTTTCGGGACTATGGCTACACCTTC
d_call: NA; clone_size: NA; v_call: TRBV5-5; j_call: TRBJ2-2; cdr3_aa: CASSLAPQANTGELFF; cdr3_nt: TGTGCCAGCAGCTTGGCCCCACAAGCGAACACCGGGGAGCTGTTTTTT
d_call: NA; clone_size: many; v_call: TRBV6-5; j_call: TRBJ2-2; cdr3_aa: CASSLSDGELFF; cdr3_nt: TGTGCCAGCAGTCTCTCCGACGGGGAGCTGTTTTTT
d_call: NA; clone_size: NA; v_call: TRBV5-4; j_call: TRBJ2-3; cdr3_aa: CATRHRGTARDTQYF; cdr3_nt: TGTGCCACCCGACACCGCGGGACGGCGAGAGATACGCAGTATTTT
d_call: NA; clone_size: NA; v_call: TRBV11-1; j_call: TRBJ2-1; cdr3_aa: CAGSFLSHSSHNEQFF; cdr3_nt: TGTGCCGGCAGCTTTCTCAGTCATAGCTCCCACAATGAGCAGTTCTTC
d_call: NA; clone_size: many; v_call: TRBV21-1; j_call: TRBJ2-1; cdr3_aa: CASSKARPDRPNEQFF; cdr3_nt: TGTGCCAGCAGCAAAGCGCGTCCGGACCGGCCAAATGAGCAGTTCTTC